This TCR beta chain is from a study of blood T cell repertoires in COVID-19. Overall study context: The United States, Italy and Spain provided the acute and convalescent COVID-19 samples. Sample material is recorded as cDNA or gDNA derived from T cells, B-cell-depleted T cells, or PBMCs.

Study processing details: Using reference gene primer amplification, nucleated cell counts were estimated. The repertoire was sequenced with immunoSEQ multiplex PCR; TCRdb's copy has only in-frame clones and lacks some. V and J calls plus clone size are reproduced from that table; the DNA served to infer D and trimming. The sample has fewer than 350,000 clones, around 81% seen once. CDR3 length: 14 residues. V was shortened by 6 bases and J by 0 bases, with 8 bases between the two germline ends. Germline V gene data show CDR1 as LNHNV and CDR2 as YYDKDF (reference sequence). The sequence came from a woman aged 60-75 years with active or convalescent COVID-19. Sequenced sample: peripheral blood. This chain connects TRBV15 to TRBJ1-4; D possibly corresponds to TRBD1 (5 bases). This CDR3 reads CATRGLATNEKLFF. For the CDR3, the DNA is TGTGCCACCAGGGGGCTTGCAACTAATGAAAAACTGTTTTTT.